This T cell receptor (beta chain) appears in the sequencing data of a study of CD8 T cells in ankylosing spondylitis. Study-level results: The authors reported significant enrichment of disease-linked clones in matched ankylosing spondylitis synovial fluid. Ankylosing spondylitis blood appeared to be characterized by a TCR beta motif of several highly homologous variants.

Construction of TCR beta libraries was performed using quantitative 5'-RACE with molecular barcodes. TCRdb reprocessed the 5' RACE reads with MiXCR, giving one entry per CDR3 protein. The sample consists of about 800,000 distinct CDR3 sequences, about an eighth of them appearing once. Concerning this clonotype itself: What it binds is unknown.

The germline gives CDR1 LGHNA, CDR2 YSLEER. The CDR3 is made up of 15 amino acids. The V and J ends lost 1 base and 5 bases respectively, with 11 bases between them. This sequence was found in a male donor with ankylosing spondylitis. The genes are TRBV4-3 and TRBJ1-4, with no clear D. The sequenced sample was blood, either unsorted or a sorted T cell fraction (not recorded which). The CDR3 DNA follows: TGCGCCAGCAGCCAAGGTAGAGGGAACAATGAAAAACTGTTTTTT. This gives the protein CASSQGRGNNEKLFF.